This TCR beta chain was observed in a study of blood T cell repertoires in COVID-19 (TCRdb year 2020). With regard to the full study: The collaborator samples originated in the United States, Italy and Spain and spanned the acute and convalescent phases of COVID-19. The prospective study material was composed of cDNA or gDNA derived from T cells, B-cell-depleted T cells, or PBMCs. Subjects who had been exposed to COVID-19, were actively infected with it, or had recovered from it provided the deeply sampled blood TCRbeta repertoires that made up the dataset. A freely available public database, intended as a resource for researchers studying the immune response to SARS-CoV-2, is where the repertoires were released. Samples were obtained from the ongoing ImmuneRACE study (first 160 participants) and from about 1,300 subjects provided by 6 global collaborators. Sample metadata almost always included a de-identified subject ID, COVID-19 status, age in years and sex. Where available, HLA class I and class II types were obtained from metadata supplied by the sample provider rather than from assay-based typing. What the study reported, not specific to this receptor: The amount of clinical and demographic metadata varied by source and participant and was provided uncurated.

TCRbeta CDR3 regions were amplified from genomic DNA by means of the immunoSEQ Assay, a bias-controlled multiplex PCR. The authors processed their data as follows. The number of nucleated cells in each sample was estimated from the amplification of reference gene primers within the assay. Sequence reads were collapsed and filtered to measure the absolute abundance of every unique TCRbeta CDR3 rearrangement. For each sample, productive Simpson clonality was calculated as the square root of Simpson's diversity index across productive rearrangements. What TCRdb holds here is the immuneACCESS table cut down to in-frame rearrangements. Part of the clones is not present; checked against another copy, under half of the missing clones reflect an unresolved V gene, and the others are unexplained. D and trimming come from the DNA, and the V and J calls and clone size come from that table. For this sample there are fewer than 100,000 clones; about 86% appear just once. Approximately 15% of the sample is taken by the ten largest.

The germline V gene gives CDR1 as MNHEY and CDR2 as SVGEGT. V and J lose 0 bases and 6 bases, and a span of 6 bases separates them. The CDR3 goes from the cysteine to the phenylalanine over 12 residues. The sequence is cut down to CDR3 DNA, 36 bases in frame from base 1. As regards this clone: It lacks a known antigen. There are no base qualities to consult, and no much larger clone falls within one base.

Collaborating institutions collected whole blood in K2EDTA tubes following their own protocols. For TCRbeta analysis, collaborators shipped samples in one of three forms: frozen whole blood, isolated PBMCs, or DNA extracted from either of those sample types. The rearranged segments are TRBV6-2 or TRBV6-3 and TRBJ2-7, with no reliable assignment of the D segment. The material sequenced was peripheral blood. The receptor was isolated from a man aged 80 or over in a cohort sampled during active COVID-19. The nucleotide sequence is given as TGTGCCAGCAGTTACTCGTCGGGCGAGCAGTACTTC. This sequence encodes CASSYSSGEQYF.